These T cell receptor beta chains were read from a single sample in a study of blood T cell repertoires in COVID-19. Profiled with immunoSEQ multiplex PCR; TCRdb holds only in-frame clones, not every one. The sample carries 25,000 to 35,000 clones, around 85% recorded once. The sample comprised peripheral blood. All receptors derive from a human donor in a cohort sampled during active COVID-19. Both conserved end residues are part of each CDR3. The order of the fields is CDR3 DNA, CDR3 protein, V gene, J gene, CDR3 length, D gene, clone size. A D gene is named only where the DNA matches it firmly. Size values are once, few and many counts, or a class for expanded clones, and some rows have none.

cdr3_nt: TGCGCCAGCAGCGTACAGGCGGCAAACACTGAAGCTTTCTTT
cdr3_aa: CASSVQAANTEAFF
v_call: TRBV5-1
j_call: TRBJ1-1
cdr3_length: 14
d_call: -
clone_size: -

cdr3_nt: TGTGCCAGCTCACCAGACAGGGGGAGTAGCTATGGCTACACCTTC
cdr3_aa: CASSPDRGSSYGYTF
v_call: TRBV18
j_call: TRBJ1-2
cdr3_length: 15
d_call: TRBD1
clone_size: -

cdr3_nt: TGCAGCGTTGCTCCGACAGCTAACTATGGCTACACCTTC
cdr3_aa: CSVAPTANYGYTF
v_call: TRBV29-1
j_call: TRBJ1-2
cdr3_length: 13
d_call: -
clone_size: few

cdr3_nt: TGTGCCAGCAGCCCTGGACAGGGAATTTTACGGGAGCAGTACTTC
cdr3_aa: CASSPGQGILREQYF
v_call: TRBV2
j_call: TRBJ2-7
cdr3_length: 15
d_call: TRBD1
clone_size: -

cdr3_nt: TGTGCCAGCAGCCCAGATCAGGGGTATGGCTACACCTTC
cdr3_aa: CASSPDQGYGYTF
v_call: TRBV5-4
j_call: TRBJ1-2
cdr3_length: 13
d_call: -
clone_size: -

cdr3_nt: TGTGCCAGCAGTTACGGGACTACGAACACTGAAGCTTTCTTT
cdr3_aa: CASSYGTTNTEAFF
v_call: TRBV6-5
j_call: TRBJ1-1
cdr3_length: 14
d_call: -
clone_size: once

cdr3_nt: TGTGCCAGCAGCTTAGTCGAAGGACTAGCGGGTCAAGAGCAGTTCTTC
cdr3_aa: CASSLVEGLAGQEQFF
v_call: TRBV11-2
j_call: TRBJ2-1
cdr3_length: 16
d_call: TRBD2
clone_size: medium-sized

cdr3_nt: TGTGCCAGCAACCCAACAGGGAGCAATCAGCCCCAGCATTTT
cdr3_aa: CASNPTGSNQPQHF
v_call: TRBV6-5
j_call: TRBJ1-5
cdr3_length: 14
d_call: -
clone_size: medium-sized

cdr3_nt: TGTGCCACCGCGACAGGGATGGATCAGCCCCAGCATTTT
cdr3_aa: CATATGMDQPQHF
v_call: TRBV10-3
j_call: TRBJ1-5
cdr3_length: 13
d_call: TRBD1
clone_size: -

cdr3_nt: TGTGCCAGCAGCGCCGGGAGGTTCGTCACAGATACGCAGTATTTT
cdr3_aa: CASSAGRFVTDTQYF
v_call: TRBV11-2
j_call: TRBJ2-3
cdr3_length: 15
d_call: TRBD2
clone_size: -